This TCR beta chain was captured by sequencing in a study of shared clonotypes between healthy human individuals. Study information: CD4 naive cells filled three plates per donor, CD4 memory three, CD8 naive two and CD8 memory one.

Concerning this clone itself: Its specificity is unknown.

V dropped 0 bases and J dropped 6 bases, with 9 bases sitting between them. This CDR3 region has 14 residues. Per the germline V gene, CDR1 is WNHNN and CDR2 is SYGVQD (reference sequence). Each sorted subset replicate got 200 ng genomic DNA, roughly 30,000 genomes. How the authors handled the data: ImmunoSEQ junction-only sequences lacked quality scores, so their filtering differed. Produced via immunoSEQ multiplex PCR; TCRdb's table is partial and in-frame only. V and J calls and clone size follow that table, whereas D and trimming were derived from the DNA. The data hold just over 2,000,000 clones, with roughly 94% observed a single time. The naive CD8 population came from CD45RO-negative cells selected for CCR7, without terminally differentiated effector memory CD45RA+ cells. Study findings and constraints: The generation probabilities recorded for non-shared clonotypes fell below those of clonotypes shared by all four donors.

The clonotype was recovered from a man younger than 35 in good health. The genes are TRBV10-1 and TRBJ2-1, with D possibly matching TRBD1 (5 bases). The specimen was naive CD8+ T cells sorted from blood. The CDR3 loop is CASSESQGSNEQFF. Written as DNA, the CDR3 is TGCGCCAGCAGTGAGTCGCAGGGAAGCAATGAGCAGTTCTTC.